A selection of T cell receptor beta chains follows, all from one sample in a study of shared T cell receptors in the human thymus. The protocol was immunoSEQ multiplex PCR, while the TCRdb copy is restricted to in-frame clones and leaves out a portion. The sample lists 550,000 to 800,000 clones; approximately 85% were seen once. These records were also assigned to another study, of human thymus T cells.

Material for sequencing was thymocytes. The source is a girl in the first two years of life with a congenital heart defect. Both conserved end residues are part of each CDR3. D genes are given only for firm matches. Rows give clone size only sometimes, using once, few, many, or a class for an expanded clone.

CDR3 length: 16; V gene: TRBV7-9; D gene: TRBD1; clone size: .; J gene: TRBJ1-5; CDR3 protein: CASSREGQGAWEPQHF; CDR3 DNA: TGTGCCAGCAGCCGGGAAGGACAGGGGGCATGGGAGCCCCAGCATTTT
CDR3 length: 17; V gene: TRBV7-8; D gene: .; clone size: .; J gene: TRBJ1-5; CDR3 protein: CASSLGGRDNSNQPQHF; CDR3 DNA: TGTGCCAGCAGCTTAGGCGGGAGGGACAATAGCAATCAGCCCCAGCATTTT
CDR3 length: 17; V gene: TRBV27; D gene: TRBD2; clone size: .; J gene: TRBJ2-2; CDR3 protein: CASSPRLAGAGGGELFF; CDR3 DNA: TGTGCCAGCAGTCCCCGACTAGCGGGAGCGGGGGGCGGGGAGCTGTTTTTT
CDR3 length: 18; V gene: TRBV4-3; D gene: TRBD1; clone size: .; J gene: TRBJ1-1; CDR3 protein: CASSPTRDSHFQNTEAFF; CDR3 DNA: TGCGCCAGCAGCCCAACCCGGGACAGCCACTTTCAGAACACTGAAGCTTTCTTT
CDR3 length: 15; V gene: TRBV6-5; D gene: .; clone size: .; J gene: TRBJ1-5; CDR3 protein: CASFGRPHSNQPQHF; CDR3 DNA: TGTGCCAGCTTCGGCAGGCCTCATAGCAATCAGCCCCAGCATTTT
CDR3 length: 14; V gene: TRBV5-1; D gene: TRBD1; clone size: few; J gene: TRBJ2-7; CDR3 protein: CASSLYRGSYEQYF; CDR3 DNA: TGCGCCAGCAGCTTATACAGGGGCTCCTACGAGCAGTACTTC
CDR3 length: 13; V gene: TRBV5-6; D gene: .; clone size: .; J gene: TRBJ2-1; CDR3 protein: CASSSTGSNEQFF; CDR3 DNA: TGTGCCAGCAGCTCCACAGGGTCCAATGAGCAGTTCTTC
CDR3 length: 17; V gene: TRBV27; D gene: TRBD1; clone size: .; J gene: TRBJ1-3; CDR3 protein: CASSLRTGDFLVDTIYF; CDR3 DNA: TGTGCCAGCAGTTTACGGACAGGTGATTTTTTGGTGGACACCATATATTTT
CDR3 length: 14; V gene: TRBV30; D gene: .; clone size: .; J gene: TRBJ1-6; CDR3 protein: CAWSEREVDLPLHF; CDR3 DNA: TGTGCCTGGAGTGAACGGGAAGTCGACTTACCCCTCCACTTT
CDR3 length: 15; V gene: TRBV11-2; D gene: TRBD2; clone size: .; J gene: TRBJ2-4; CDR3 protein: CASSLELAGENIQYF; CDR3 DNA: TGTGCCAGCAGCTTAGAACTAGCGGGGGAAAACATTCAGTACTTC
CDR3 length: 15; V gene: TRBV14; D gene: TRBD2; clone size: .; J gene: TRBJ2-7; CDR3 protein: CASSLLAGEFYEQYF; CDR3 DNA: TGTGCCAGCAGCCTACTAGCGGGGGAGTTCTACGAGCAGTACTTC
CDR3 length: 18; V gene: TRBV4-1; D gene: .; clone size: .; J gene: TRBJ2-7; CDR3 protein: CASSQEEIRVSETYEQYF; CDR3 DNA: TGCGCCAGCAGCCAAGAAGAGATACGGGTCAGTGAAACCTACGAGCAGTACTTC
CDR3 length: 15; V gene: TRBV30; D gene: TRBD1; clone size: .; J gene: TRBJ1-5; CDR3 protein: CAWSVPGQGNQPQHF; CDR3 DNA: TGTGCCTGGAGTGTACCGGGACAGGGCAATCAGCCCCAGCATTTT
CDR3 length: 19; V gene: TRBV5-1; D gene: TRBD2; clone size: .; J gene: TRBJ2-3; CDR3 protein: CASSLGRTSGGFRTDTQYF; CDR3 DNA: TGCGCCAGCAGCTTAGGGCGGACTAGCGGGGGTTTCCGCACAGATACGCAGTATTTT
CDR3 length: 17; V gene: TRBV5-5; D gene: TRBD1; clone size: .; J gene: TRBJ1-1; CDR3 protein: CASSLAQGLGVNTEAFF; CDR3 DNA: TGTGCCAGCAGCTTGGCACAGGGGCTAGGGGTTAACACTGAAGCTTTCTTT
CDR3 length: 14; V gene: TRBV7-3; D gene: TRBD2; clone size: .; J gene: TRBJ2-1; CDR3 protein: CASSPGTSYNEQFF; CDR3 DNA: TGTGCCAGCAGCCCCGGGACTAGCTACAATGAGCAGTTCTTC
CDR3 length: 18; V gene: TRBV5-6; D gene: TRBD1; clone size: .; J gene: TRBJ1-3; CDR3 protein: CASSRWDSPYHQTNTIYF; CDR3 DNA: TGTGCCAGCAGCCGTTGGGACAGTCCTTATCACCAGACAAACACCATATATTTT
CDR3 length: 13; V gene: TRBV5-1; D gene: .; clone size: .; J gene: TRBJ2-2; CDR3 protein: CASTEKNTGELFF; CDR3 DNA: TGCGCCAGCACGGAGAAAAACACCGGGGAGCTGTTTTTT
CDR3 length: 14; V gene: TRBV5-5; D gene: .; clone size: .; J gene: TRBJ1-1; CDR3 protein: CASSLVQGDTEAFF; CDR3 DNA: TGTGCCAGCAGCTTGGTTCAGGGTGACACTGAAGCTTTCTTT
CDR3 length: 15; V gene: TRBV5-1; D gene: TRBD1; clone size: .; J gene: TRBJ2-2; CDR3 protein: CASSLRDRGTGELFF; CDR3 DNA: TGCGCCAGCAGCTTGAGGGACAGGGGAACCGGGGAGCTGTTTTTT
CDR3 length: 16; V gene: TRBV5-1; D gene: TRBD2; clone size: .; J gene: TRBJ2-1; CDR3 protein: CASCGTPSGAYDEQFF; CDR3 DNA: TGCGCCAGCTGTGGGACGCCTAGCGGGGCTTATGATGAGCAGTTCTTC
CDR3 length: 18; V gene: TRBV4-1; D gene: .; clone size: .; J gene: TRBJ1-1; CDR3 protein: CASSQEGWVHEGNTEAFF; CDR3 DNA: TGCGCCAGCAGCCAAGAGGGCTGGGTACATGAGGGGAACACTGAAGCTTTCTTT
CDR3 length: 15; V gene: TRBV7-9; D gene: .; clone size: .; J gene: TRBJ2-1; CDR3 protein: CASSPPVVFRDEQFF; CDR3 DNA: TGTGCCAGCAGCCCACCCGTGGTTTTTCGGGATGAGCAGTTCTTC
CDR3 length: 14; V gene: TRBV7-4; D gene: .; clone size: .; J gene: TRBJ2-1; CDR3 protein: CASSSKGGANEQFF; CDR3 DNA: TGTGCCAGCAGCTCCAAAGGGGGTGCCAATGAGCAGTTCTTC
CDR3 length: 16; V gene: TRBV19; D gene: .; clone size: .; J gene: TRBJ1-5; CDR3 protein: CASSIAEALSNQPQHF; CDR3 DNA: TGTGCCAGTAGTATAGCGGAGGCCCTGAGCAATCAGCCCCAGCATTTT
CDR3 length: 16; V gene: TRBV7-4; D gene: TRBD1; clone size: .; J gene: TRBJ1-2; CDR3 protein: CASSKRQGPANYGYTF; CDR3 DNA: TGTGCCAGCAGCAAACGACAGGGCCCAGCTAACTATGGCTACACCTTC
CDR3 length: 16; V gene: TRBV28; D gene: .; clone size: once; J gene: TRBJ2-7; CDR3 protein: CASSLSGRGYSYEQYF; CDR3 DNA: TGTGCCAGCAGTTTAAGTGGTAGGGGATACTCCTACGAGCAGTACTTC
CDR3 length: 13; V gene: TRBV6-5; D gene: .; clone size: .; J gene: TRBJ1-2; CDR3 protein: CASSYSGLYGYTF; CDR3 DNA: TGTGCCAGCAGTTACTCGGGACTCTATGGCTACACCTTC
CDR3 length: 14; V gene: TRBV19; D gene: .; clone size: .; J gene: TRBJ1-1; CDR3 protein: CASSLEGKRLEAFF; CDR3 DNA: TGTGCCAGTAGTTTGGAGGGAAAAAGGTTAGAAGCTTTCTTT
CDR3 length: 13; V gene: TRBV27; D gene: .; clone size: .; J gene: TRBJ2-1; CDR3 protein: CASSSTGKNEQFF; CDR3 DNA: TGTGCCAGCAGTTCCACAGGGAAGAATGAGCAGTTCTTC
CDR3 length: 13; V gene: TRBV5-1; D gene: .; clone size: .; J gene: TRBJ1-1; CDR3 protein: CASGGDENTEAFF; CDR3 DNA: TGCGCCAGCGGAGGTGACGAAAACACTGAAGCTTTCTTT
CDR3 length: 15; V gene: TRBV6-5; D gene: .; clone size: .; J gene: TRBJ1-2; CDR3 protein: CASSSPGDPSSGYTF; CDR3 DNA: TGTGCCAGCAGTTCCCCAGGGGACCCCTCATCAGGCTACACCTTC
CDR3 length: 15; V gene: TRBV5-1; D gene: .; clone size: .; J gene: TRBJ2-7; CDR3 protein: CASSTRQSGIHEQYF; CDR3 DNA: TGCGCCAGCAGCACACGACAATCCGGGATCCACGAGCAGTACTTC
CDR3 length: 12; V gene: TRBV29-1; D gene: .; clone size: .; J gene: TRBJ1-1; CDR3 protein: CSVPRGNAEAFF; CDR3 DNA: TGCAGCGTTCCAAGAGGGAACGCTGAAGCTTTCTTT
CDR3 length: 17; V gene: TRBV6-4; D gene: TRBD1; clone size: few; J gene: TRBJ1-5; CDR3 protein: CASRGGDRVSGNQPQHF; CDR3 DNA: TGTGCCAGCAGGGGGGGGGACAGGGTTTCGGGCAATCAGCCCCAGCATTTT
CDR3 length: 16; V gene: TRBV7-9; D gene: .; clone size: .; J gene: TRBJ1-4; CDR3 protein: CASSLPPDRADEKLFF; CDR3 DNA: TGTGCCAGCAGCTTACCCCCCGACAGAGCAGATGAAAAACTGTTTTTT
CDR3 length: 15; V gene: TRBV27; D gene: .; clone size: .; J gene: TRBJ2-5; CDR3 protein: CASSRDRWYQETQYF; CDR3 DNA: TGTGCCAGCAGCAGAGACAGGTGGTACCAAGAGACCCAGTACTTC
CDR3 length: 14; V gene: TRBV5-5; D gene: TRBD1; clone size: .; J gene: TRBJ1-2; CDR3 protein: CASRRDRNLYGYTF; CDR3 DNA: TGTGCCAGCAGAAGGGACAGGAATTTGTATGGCTACACCTTC
CDR3 length: 14; V gene: TRBV5-6; D gene: .; clone size: .; J gene: TRBJ1-2; CDR3 protein: CASSPFDRSYGYTF; CDR3 DNA: TGTGCCAGCAGTCCCTTTGACAGGAGCTATGGCTACACCTTC
CDR3 length: 15; V gene: TRBV27; D gene: TRBD1; clone size: .; J gene: TRBJ1-5; CDR3 protein: CASSARDRGNQPQHF; CDR3 DNA: TGTGCCAGCAGTGCCCGGGACAGGGGGAATCAGCCCCAGCATTTT
CDR3 length: 13; V gene: TRBV5-1; D gene: TRBD1; clone size: .; J gene: TRBJ1-6; CDR3 protein: CASSFRQGRPLHF; CDR3 DNA: TGCGCCAGCAGCTTCAGACAGGGGCGCCCCCTCCACTTT
CDR3 length: 17; V gene: TRBV4-1; D gene: .; clone size: .; J gene: TRBJ1-6; CDR3 protein: CASSQSQAMIYNSPLHF; CDR3 DNA: TGCGCCAGCAGCCAATCTCAGGCGATGATATATAATTCACCCCTCCACTTT
CDR3 length: 17; V gene: TRBV28; D gene: TRBD1; clone size: .; J gene: TRBJ1-1; CDR3 protein: CASSASDRDKVDTEAFF; CDR3 DNA: TGTGCCAGCAGTGCTTCCGACAGGGACAAGGTCGACACTGAAGCTTTCTTT
CDR3 length: 17; V gene: TRBV28; D gene: .; clone size: .; J gene: TRBJ2-5; CDR3 protein: CASSSHQGPHPQETQYF; CDR3 DNA: TGTGCCAGCAGTTCGCATCAGGGGCCCCACCCTCAAGAGACCCAGTACTTC
CDR3 length: 20; V gene: TRBV5-1; D gene: TRBD1; clone size: .; J gene: TRBJ2-5; CDR3 protein: CASSSQGGTGQSGGQETQYF; CDR3 DNA: TGCGCCAGCAGCTCCCAGGGGGGGACAGGGCAGAGCGGAGGCCAAGAGACCCAGTACTTC